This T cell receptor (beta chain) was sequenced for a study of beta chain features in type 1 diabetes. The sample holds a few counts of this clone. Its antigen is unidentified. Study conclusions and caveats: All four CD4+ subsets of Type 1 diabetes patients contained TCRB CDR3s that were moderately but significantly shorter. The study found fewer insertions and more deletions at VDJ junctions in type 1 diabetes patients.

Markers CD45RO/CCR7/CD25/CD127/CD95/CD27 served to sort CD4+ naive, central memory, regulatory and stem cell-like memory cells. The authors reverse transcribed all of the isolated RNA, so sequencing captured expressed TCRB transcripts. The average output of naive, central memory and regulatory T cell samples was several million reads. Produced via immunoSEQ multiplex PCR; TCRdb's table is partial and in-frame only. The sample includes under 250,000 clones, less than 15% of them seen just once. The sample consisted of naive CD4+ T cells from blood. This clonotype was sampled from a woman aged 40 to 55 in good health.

The chain's CDR3 is CASSEFGTGGYAFF. CDR3 sequence (DNA): TGTGCCAGCAGTGAGTTCGGGACAGGGGGTTACGCTTTCTTT. The V gene is TRBV25-1, the J gene TRBJ1-1; TRBD1 aligns across 11 bases. Germline V gene lookup returns CDR1 MGHDK and CDR2 SYGVNS. The CDR3 contains 14 residues. V lost 3 bases, J lost 11 bases, and 8 bases stayed unmatched.